The present TCR beta chain was sequenced within a study of neoadjuvant anti-PD-1 for oral cavity cancer (dated by TCRdb to the early 2020s). At the level of the whole study: Three to four biweekly doses of nivolumab at 3 mg/kg were mostly administered to patients before curative-intent surgical resection. Patients who did not progress were given a fourth nivolumab dose at about day 43 and had definitive surgical resection on days 50-56. Patients with complete response, partial response or stable disease by RECIST 1.1 were defined as responders, whereas patients with progression were defined as non-responders. There were roughly 11 patients in the parent correlative cohort, and the response rate was 33%.

The sample's time point label, in plain terms: before neoadjuvant nivolumab. Patients had been newly diagnosed with stage II-IVA oral cavity squamous cell carcinoma, and no prior systemic or radiation treatment had been given to the patients. The cohort consisted of patients with HPV-negative, locally advanced oral cavity squamous cell carcinoma. No culture maintenance or expansion was done, as the peripheral blood mononuclear cells went straight to analysis. The samples were obtained from a longitudinal correlative study of a single-arm phase II trial testing neoadjuvant nivolumab in oral cavity squamous cell carcinoma. Subject-matched pre- and post-treatment PBMCs and tumors from three responders and three non-responders underwent genomic DNA-based TCRbeta sequencing. Peripheral blood mononuclear cells were drawn once before nivolumab treatment and a second time after treatment, when surgery took place. The Maxwell RSC DNA from Cells kit was used to isolate genomic DNA from PBMCs.

Of note for this clone: What this receptor recognizes is not known. Qualities for individual bases were not recorded, and no much larger clone is one base off.

Results and caveats for the whole study, not just this receptor: Only three patients per response group were included in the TCR analyses, and larger cohorts for validation were called for by the authors. Higher pretreatment blood TCRbeta clonality and lower post-treatment tumor TCRbeta clonality were correlated with higher pretreatment blood Treg/Th17 ratios. After neoadjuvant nivolumab, T cell clonality (Gini index) in PBMCs was significantly higher in non-responders than in responders.

For deep sequencing, PBMC libraries mostly used roughly 470 ng of input genomic DNA, with six replicates for each sample. The immunoSEQ hsTCRbeta kit was used to prepare TCRbeta libraries, following the manufacturer's instructions. An Illumina NovaSeq 6000 S4 flow cell was used to sequence the final libraries, which had first been combined to 3 nM. The paper's data handling went like this. The immunoSEQ Analyzer handled quality control and preprocessing of the raw data. The analysis was restricted to productive rearrangements, with each unique CDR3 amino acid sequence defining a clonotype. Repertoire clonality was estimated as the Gini-Simpson index, which was calculated using the R package tcR. Student's t test was used to compare Gini indices, and Pearson correlation was used to assess associations with tumor size change. Not all clones reach the TCRdb copy of this immuneACCESS table, which keeps in-frame sequences only. Checked studies attribute under half of the gap to unresolved V genes and leave the rest unexplained. V and J calls and clone size are those listed in that table; D and trimming were worked out from the DNA. For this sample the table gives approximately 67,000 clones, of which around 83% were detected only once. Clones ranked in the top ten supply approximately 3.6% of the sample.

Sequencing was performed on PBMCs, taken before nivolumab (anti-PD-1) treatment. The source of this sequence is a person aged 35 to 85 with oral cavity squamous cell carcinoma.

The nucleotide sequence is TGTGCCACCAGCAGAGATGACCAGGGCTTTGAAGCTTTCTTT. Its product reads: CATSRDDQGFEAFF. Here the chain combines TRBV15 and TRBJ1-1, and TRBD1 may be the D gene, going by 5 matching bases. V lost 0 bases and J lost 7 bases; the stretch between them is 12 bases long. As encoded in the germline V gene (reference sequence), CDR1 is LNHNV while CDR2 is YYDKDF. The CDR3, from cysteine to phenylalanine, totals 14 residues. The CDR3 DNA has 42 bases and is translated from base 1. Reference TRBV15 and TRBJ1-1 genes cover what lies past the CDR3, so the full variable domain is DAMVIQNPRYQVTQFGKPVTLSCSQTLNHNVMYWYQQKSSQAPKLLFHYYDKDFNNEADTPDNFQSRRPNTSFCFLDIRSPGLGDTAMYLCATSRDDQGFEAFFGQGTRLTVV.